This T cell receptor (beta chain) was recovered during a study of T cell repertoires in MIS-A myocarditis. CDR1 and CDR2 from the germline V gene are MRHNA and SNTAGT. Trimming took off 4 bases at V and 0 bases at J, with 13 bases between the two ends. The CDR3 has 16 amino acids. The assay was immunoSEQ multiplex PCR, and TCRdb's table has in-frame clones only and misses some. The sample shows about 11,000 clones, roughly 84% of them seen only once. This sequence originates from a man younger than 30 with fulminant myocarditis from multisystem inflammatory syndrome in adults (MIS-A) after COVID-19. What was sequenced was right ventricle heart tissue obtained at autopsy. The genes are TRBV6-4 and TRBJ2-1; a weak D match, TRBD1 (5 bases). CDR3 DNA sequence: TGTGCCAGCAGTGCAGGGTCCCCCAGCTCCTACAATGAGCAGTTCTTC. Its protein is CASSAGSPSSYNEQFF.